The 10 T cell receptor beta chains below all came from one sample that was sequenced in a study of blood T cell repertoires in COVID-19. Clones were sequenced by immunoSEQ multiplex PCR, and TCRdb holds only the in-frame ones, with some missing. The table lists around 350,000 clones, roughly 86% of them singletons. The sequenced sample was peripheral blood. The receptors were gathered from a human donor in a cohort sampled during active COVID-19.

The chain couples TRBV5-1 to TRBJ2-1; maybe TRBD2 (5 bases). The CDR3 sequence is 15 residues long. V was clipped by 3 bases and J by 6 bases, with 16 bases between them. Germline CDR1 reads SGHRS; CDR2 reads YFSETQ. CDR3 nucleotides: TGCGCCAGCAGCTCGGACTGGGCCCTCCCCAATGAGCAGTTCTTC. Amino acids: CASSSDWALPNEQFF.

CDR3 nucleotide sequence: TGTGCCAGCAGCCGGGCGTATGACGGGGAGCTGTTTTTT. The encoded protein is CASSRAYDGELFF. The chain links TRBV4-2 to TRBJ2-2; D unclear. V lost 4 bases to trimming and J lost 7 bases, with 10 bases between them. The CDR3 has 13 residues. CDR1 and CDR2 from the germline V gene are LGHNA and YNFKEQ.

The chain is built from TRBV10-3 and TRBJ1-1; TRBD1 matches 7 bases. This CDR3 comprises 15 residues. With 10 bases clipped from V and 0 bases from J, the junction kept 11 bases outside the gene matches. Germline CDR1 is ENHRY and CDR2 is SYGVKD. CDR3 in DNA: TGTGCCACGCGGAGGGACAGTACCATGAACACTGAAGCTTTCTTT. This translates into CATRRDSTMNTEAFF.

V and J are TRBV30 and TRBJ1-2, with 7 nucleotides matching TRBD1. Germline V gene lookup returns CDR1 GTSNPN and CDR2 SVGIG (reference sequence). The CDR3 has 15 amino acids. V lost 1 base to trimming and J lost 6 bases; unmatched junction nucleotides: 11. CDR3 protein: CAWSALRGVENGYTF. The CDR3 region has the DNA TGTGCCTGGAGTGCACTCAGGGGGGTAGAGAATGGCTACACCTTC.

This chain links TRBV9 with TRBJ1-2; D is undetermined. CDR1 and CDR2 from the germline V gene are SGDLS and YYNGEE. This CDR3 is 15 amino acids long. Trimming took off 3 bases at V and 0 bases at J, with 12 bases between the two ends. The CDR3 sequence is CASSATVTANYGYTF. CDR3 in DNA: TGTGCCAGCAGCGCCACAGTAACCGCTAACTATGGCTACACCTTC. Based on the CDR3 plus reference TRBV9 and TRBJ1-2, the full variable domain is DSGVTQTPKHLITATGQRVTLRCSPRSGDLSVYWYQQSLDQGLQFLIQYYNGEERAKGNILERFSAQQFPDLHSELNLSSLELGDSALYFCASSATVTANYGYTFGSGTRLTVV.

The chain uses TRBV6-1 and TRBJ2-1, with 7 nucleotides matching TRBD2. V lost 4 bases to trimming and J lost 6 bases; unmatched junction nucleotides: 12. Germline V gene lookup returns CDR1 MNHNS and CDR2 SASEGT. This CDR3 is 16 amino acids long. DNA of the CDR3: TGTGCCAGCAGTGCAAGATCAAGCGGGGTTTTCAATGAGCAGTTCTTC. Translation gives CASSARSSGVFNEQFF.

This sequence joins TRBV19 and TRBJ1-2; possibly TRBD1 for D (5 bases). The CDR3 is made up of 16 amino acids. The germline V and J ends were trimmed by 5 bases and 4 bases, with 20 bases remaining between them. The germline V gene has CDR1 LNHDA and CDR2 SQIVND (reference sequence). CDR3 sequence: CASSAPGTDFFYGYTF. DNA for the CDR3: TGTGCCAGTAGTGCACCCGGGACTGATTTTTTCTATGGCTACACCTTC. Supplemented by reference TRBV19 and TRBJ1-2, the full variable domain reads DGGITQSPKYLFRKEGQNVTLSCEQNLNHDAMYWYRQDPGQGLRLIYYSQIVNDFQKGDIAEGYSVSREKKESFPLTVTSAQKNPTAFYLCASSAPGTDFFYGYTFGSGTRLTVV.

The CDR3 reads CASSHVTGANVLTF. In DNA form, the CDR3 reads TGTGCCAGCAGCCACGTTACTGGGGCCAACGTCCTGACTTTC. The chain joins TRBV3-1 (or the pseudogene TRBV3-2) to TRBJ2-6; the D is unclear. The CDR3 has 14 residues. V lost 3 bases to trimming and J lost 2 bases, with 5 bases between them. Germline CDR1 reads LGHDT; CDR2 reads YNNKEL (reference sequence).

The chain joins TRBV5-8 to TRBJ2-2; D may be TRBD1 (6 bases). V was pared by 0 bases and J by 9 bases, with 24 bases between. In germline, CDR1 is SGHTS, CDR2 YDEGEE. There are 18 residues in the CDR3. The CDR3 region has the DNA TGTGCCAGCAGCTTGGGGGAAGGACAGTTGAAGGGAAGGAGGGAGCTGTTTTTT. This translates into CASSLGEGQLKGRRELFF. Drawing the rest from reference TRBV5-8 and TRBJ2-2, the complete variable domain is EAGVTQSPTHLIKTRGQQATLRCSPISGHTSVYWYQQALGLGLQFLLWYDEGEERNRGNFPPRFSGRQFPNYSSELNVNALELEDSALYLCASSLGEGQLKGRRELFFGEGSRLTVL.

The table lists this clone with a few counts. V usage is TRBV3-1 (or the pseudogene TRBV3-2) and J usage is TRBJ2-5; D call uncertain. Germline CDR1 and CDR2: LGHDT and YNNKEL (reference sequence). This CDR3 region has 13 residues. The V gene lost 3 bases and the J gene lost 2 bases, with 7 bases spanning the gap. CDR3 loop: CASSQSVQETQYF. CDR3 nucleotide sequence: TGTGCCAGCAGCCAGTCCGTTCAAGAGACCCAGTACTTC.